A single sample is the source of the 21 T cell receptor beta chains below, sequenced in a study of T cell responses to AZD1222 COVID-19 vaccine. Sequenced by immunoSEQ multiplex PCR; TCRdb stores in-frame clones only, minus some. The table records some 120,000 clones, 90% to 95% of them present only once. This specimen consisted of peripheral blood, obtained on day 0 of AZD1222 vaccination. The source is an adult in good health.

V gene TRBV7-9 combines with J gene TRBJ1-2; 7 bases line up with TRBD1. With 4 bases clipped from V and 4 bases from J, the junction kept 9 bases outside the gene matches. Germline CDR1 and CDR2: SEHNR and FQNEAQ (reference sequence). The CDR3 is 15 amino acids. CDR3 sequence reads: CASSSDNRGRYGYTF. The CDR3 DNA reads TGTGCCAGCAGCTCAGACAACAGGGGCCGCTATGGCTACACCTTC.

The chain joins TRBV6-1 to TRBJ2-5, with 10 nucleotides matching TRBD2. This CDR3 is built from 16 residues. The V gene end was trimmed by 2 bases and the J gene end by 6 bases; junction bases not matched to a gene: 9. Germline CDR1 and CDR2: MNHNS and SASEGT. CDR3 loop: CASSEIGLAGEKTQYF. CDR3 coding DNA: TGTGCCAGCAGTGAAATTGGGCTAGCGGGAGAAAAGACCCAGTACTTC.

The V and J genes are TRBV5-4 and TRBJ2-5; possibly TRBD2 for D (6 bases). Trimming removed 3 bases at V and 5 bases at J, with 14 bases between. From germline, CDR1 is SGHNT and CDR2 YYREEE (reference sequence). This CDR3 spans 14 amino acids. This chain's CDR3 is CASSSRNSGETQYF. Here the CDR3 DNA reads TGTGCCAGCAGCTCCCGGAACAGCGGGGAGACCCAGTACTTC.

The chain is built from TRBV6-1 and TRBJ1-6, with D perhaps matching TRBD1 (5 bases). CDR3 length equals 17 residues. Trimming left V 1 base short and J 6 bases short, with 16 bases between. Germline values: CDR1 MNHNS, CDR2 SASEGT. The CDR3: CASSEVEGITFNSPLHF. The CDR3 DNA is TGTGCCAGCAGTGAAGTAGAGGGGATAACCTTTAATTCACCCCTCCACTTT.

This chain links TRBV30 with TRBJ2-7, with 9 bases lining up with TRBD1. This CDR3 is built from 14 residues. The J segment lost 1 base and the V segment lost 4 bases, leaving 5 bases of the junction unmatched. Germline CDR1 and CDR2: GTSNPN and SVGIG (reference sequence). This CDR3 is CAWNHRGLSYEQYF. Written as DNA, the CDR3 is TGTGCCTGGAACCACAGGGGGCTTTCCTACGAGCAGTACTTC.

V and J are TRBV7-6 and TRBJ2-1; D unresolved. CDR3 length: 18 amino acids. V was trimmed by 4 bases and J by 2 bases, leaving 21 bases between them. Per germline, CDR1 SGHVS and CDR2 FNYEAQ. CDR3 bases: TGTGCCAGCAGCTCGCTTGGAGAGGCGACGGACCCCTACAATGAGCAGTTCTTC. It translates to CASSSLGEATDPYNEQFF.

This chain uses TRBV19 with TRBJ1-1; TRBD1 agrees at 9 bases. The CDR3 length is 14 residues. CDR1 and CDR2 (germline): LNHDA, SQIVND (reference sequence). Losses at the gene ends were 7 bases for V and 1 base for J; bases not matched to a gene: 4. In nucleotides, the CDR3 is TGTGCCAGTAAAACAGGGGGCCCGAACACTGAAGCTTTCTTT. Its translation: CASKTGGPNTEAFF.

The chain recombines TRBV16 with TRBJ1-1, with 10 bases that match TRBD1. CDR3 length: 14 residues. Trimming at V came to 3 bases and at J to 6 bases, leaving 4 bases not matched to a gene. Germline V gene lookup returns CDR1 KGHSY and CDR2 FQNENV. The CDR3 reads CASSHGQGEAEAFF. CDR3 sequence (DNA): TGTGCCAGCAGCCATGGACAGGGGGAGGCTGAAGCTTTCTTT.

This clone was seen once. The V gene is TRBV19, the J gene TRBJ1-5, with 7 bases matching TRBD1. The CDR3 has 15 amino acids. The V gene end was trimmed by 4 bases and the J gene end by 0 bases; junction bases not matched to a gene: 3. Looked up from germline, CDR1 is LNHDA and CDR2 is SQIVND (reference sequence). This chain's CDR3 is CASSTGQHSNQPQHF. The CDR3 nucleotides read TGTGCCAGTAGTACGGGACAGCATAGCAATCAGCCCCAGCATTTT.

This clone occurred once. The rearrangement joins TRBV12-5 to TRBJ1-2, with D hard to call. CDR1 and CDR2 (germline): LGHNT, FRNRAP. The CDR3 contains 13 residues. Trimming removed 6 bases from V and 3 bases from J, with 11 bases in between. The CDR3 region has the DNA TGTGCTAGTGGATGGAACTGGGACTATGGCTACACCTTC. Its translation is CASGWNWDYGYTF.

This chain connects TRBV5-1 to TRBJ2-7, with TRBD2 matching over 10 bases. The CDR3 contains 15 residues. Per the germline V gene, CDR1 is SGHRS and CDR2 is YFSETQ. The junction had 7 bases not matched to a gene; V was cut back by 4 bases and J by 3 bases. The CDR3 DNA follows: TGCGCCAGCAGCCCTACTCCTAGCGGGAGCTACGAGCAGTACTTC. Translation: CASSPTPSGSYEQYF.

In its sample, this clone was seen once. The V gene is TRBV2, the J gene TRBJ1-6, with D possibly matching TRBD1 (6 bases). CDR1 and CDR2 from the germline V gene are SNHLY and FYNNEI. The length of the CDR3 is 14 residues. The V and J ends lost 7 bases and 5 bases respectively, with 12 bases between them. This CDR3 is CASKLRDNNSPLHF. CDR3 bases: TGTGCCAGCAAACTCCGGGACAATAATTCACCCCTCCACTTT.

V and J are TRBV19 and TRBJ1-1; D is undetermined. The V end lost 6 bases, the J end lost 1 base, and 6 bases lay between the germline ends. The CDR3 is 12 amino acids. Germline V gives CDR1 LNHDA, CDR2 SQIVND (reference sequence). The CDR3 is CASRQPNTEAFF. Written as DNA, the CDR3 is TGTGCCAGTAGGCAGCCGAACACTGAAGCTTTCTTT.

The gene calls are TRBV19 and TRBJ1-1, with 9 bases fitting TRBD1. The germline V gene has CDR1 LNHDA and CDR2 SQIVND (reference sequence). V lost 5 bases, J lost 6 bases, and 7 bases stayed unmatched. There are 14 residues in the CDR3. The CDR3 DNA reads as TGTGCCAGTAGTCGTACAGGGGGCCTGGCTGAAGCTTTCTTT. Translated, it gives CASSRTGGLAEAFF.

The chain couples TRBV3-1 (or the pseudogene TRBV3-2) to TRBJ2-3; 13 bases line up with TRBD2. The germline CDR1 and CDR2 sequences are LGHDT and YNNKEL (reference sequence). The V gene end was trimmed by 0 bases and the J gene end by 1 base; junction bases not matched to a gene: 16. The CDR3 contains 22 residues. The CDR3 nucleotides are TGTGCCAGCAGCCAAGAACCTTGGACTAGCGGGAGACTTGCTACCGGCACAGATACGCAGTATTTT. This sequence encodes CASSQEPWTSGRLATGTDTQYF.

J is TRBJ1-2 and V is TRBV7-8; 8 bases line up with TRBD1. Germline values: CDR1 SGHVS, CDR2 FQNEAQ. This CDR3 region has 15 residues. J lost 4 bases, V lost 3 bases, and 7 bases had no gene match. DNA for the CDR3: TGTGCCAGCAGCTTTGAGAGAGGACAGGGCTATGGCTACACCTTC. Its protein is CASSFERGQGYGYTF.

This rearrangement joins TRBV24-1 to TRBJ1-4; possible D gene TRBD1, 5 bases. This CDR3 has 13 amino acids. V shed 9 bases and J shed 0 bases, with 7 bases lying between them. Germline V gene sequence: CDR1 KGHDR, CDR2 SFDVKD. CDR3 DNA sequence: TGTGCCACCTCCAGGGCAACTAATGAAAAACTGTTTTTT. Translated: CATSRATNEKLFF.

The DNA for the CDR3 is TGTGCCAGCAGTTCCGAAATGGGGACTAATGAAAAACTGTTTTTT. Translated: CASSSEMGTNEKLFF. The genes are TRBV27 and TRBJ1-4; D is unresolved. The CDR3 length is 15 residues. Between the trimmed V and J ends, which lost 4 bases and 2 bases, there was a span of 11 bases. The germline CDR1 and CDR2 sequences are MNHEY and SMNVEV (reference sequence).

The chain employs TRBV9 and TRBJ2-5; 13 nucleotides match TRBD2. Losses at the gene ends were 0 bases for V and 4 bases for J; bases not matched to a gene: 0. The CDR3 runs to 15 residues. Germline V gene sequence: CDR1 SGDLS, CDR2 YYNGEE. As DNA, the CDR3 is TGTGCCAGCAGCGTAGGACTAGCGGGAGGAGAGACCCAGTACTTC. Translated: CASSVGLAGGETQYF. Full variable domain (rest looked up from reference TRBV9 and TRBJ2-5): DSGVTQTPKHLITATGQRVTLRCSPRSGDLSVYWYQQSLDQGLQFLIQYYNGEERAKGNILERFSAQQFPDLHSELNLSSLELGDSALYFCASSVGLAGGETQYFGPGTRLLVL.

This chain connects TRBV7-2 to TRBJ1-5; 9 bases match TRBD1. The CDR3 is 16 amino acids. V lost 5 bases to trimming and J lost 6 bases; unmatched junction nucleotides: 11. Germline V gene data show CDR1 as SGHTA and CDR2 as FQGNSA. The CDR3 coding sequence is TGTGCCAGCAGCCGGAACTTCGGGACAGGGAGTCAGCCCCAGCATTTT. Its translation: CASSRNFGTGSQPQHF.

The V and J genes are TRBV10-1 and TRBJ2-1; a possible D gene is TRBD2 (5 bases). Germline CDR1 and CDR2: WNHNN and SYGVQD (reference sequence). V was pared by 5 bases and J by 0 bases, with 14 bases between. This CDR3 spans 16 amino acids. The CDR3, as DNA: TGCGCCAGCAGTCGCTCGGCTAGCCTCTCCTACAATGAGCAGTTCTTC. This sequence encodes CASSRSASLSYNEQFF.